This T cell receptor beta chain was identified during a study of CXCR3-negative and CXCR3-positive naive CD8 T cells. Findings and caveats of the study: Memory CD8+ cells had much lower diversity, and both naive subsets had comparably high diversity. TRB CDR3 properties served as the basis for inferring TCR strength, and surface CD5 was comparable between naive subsets. Unlike memory cells, which differed, naive CXCR3-negative and CXCR3-positive cells had similar TRBV-TRBJ usage.

The CDR3 is 17 residues long. CDR1 is SQVTM, CDR2 ANQGSEA, per germline. It was by 5' RACE with UMI labels that the TRB cDNA libraries were prepared. TCRdb re-analyzed the 5' RACE reads; it lists each CDR3 protein once, without DNA. Its table records 37,000 or so distinct CDR3 sequences. With regard to this clonotype: Its antigen is undetermined.

Triplicates of 250,000 to 350,000 cells were sorted from each CD8+ T cell subset. Input material: memory CD8+ T cells from blood. The genes are TRBV29-1 and TRBJ2-7; TCRdb reports TRBD1, a call that lacks DNA to check it against. The TCR comes from a human donor in good health. Some clones in this sample may be carry-over from other donors' samples. CDR3 residues: CSVEDPNSDRFPDEQYF.